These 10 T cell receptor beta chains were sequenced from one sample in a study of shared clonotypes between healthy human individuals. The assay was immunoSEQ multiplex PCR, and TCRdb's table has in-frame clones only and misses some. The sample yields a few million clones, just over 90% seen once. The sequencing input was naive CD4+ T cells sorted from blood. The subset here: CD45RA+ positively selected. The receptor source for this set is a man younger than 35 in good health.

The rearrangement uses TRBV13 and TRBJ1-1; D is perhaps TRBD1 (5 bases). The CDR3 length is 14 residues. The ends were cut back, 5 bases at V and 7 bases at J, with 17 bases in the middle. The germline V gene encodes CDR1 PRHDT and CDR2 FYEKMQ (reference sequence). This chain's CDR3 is CASSRGPSSGEAFF. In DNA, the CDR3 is TGTGCCAGCAGCCGGGGCCCTTCCTCGGGTGAAGCTTTCTTT.

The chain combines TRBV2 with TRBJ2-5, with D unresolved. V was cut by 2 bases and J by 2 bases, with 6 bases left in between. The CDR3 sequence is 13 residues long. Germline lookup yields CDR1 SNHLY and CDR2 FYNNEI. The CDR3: CASSELGQETQYF. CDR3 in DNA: TGTGCCAGCAGTGAACTGGGGCAAGAGACCCAGTACTTC.

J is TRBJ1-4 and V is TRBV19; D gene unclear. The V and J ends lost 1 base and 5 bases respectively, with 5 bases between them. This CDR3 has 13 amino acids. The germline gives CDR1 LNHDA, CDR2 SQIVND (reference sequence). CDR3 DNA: TGTGCCAGTAGTATAGTGGTGAATGAAAAACTGTTTTTT. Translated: CASSIVVNEKLFF.

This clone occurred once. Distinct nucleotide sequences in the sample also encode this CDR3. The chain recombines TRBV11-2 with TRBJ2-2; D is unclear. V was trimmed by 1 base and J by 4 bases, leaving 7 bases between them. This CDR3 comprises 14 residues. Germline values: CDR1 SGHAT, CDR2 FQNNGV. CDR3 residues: CASSLAGGTGELFF. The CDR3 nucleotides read TGTGCCAGCAGCTTAGCTGGCGGCACCGGGGAGCTGTTTTTT.

The CDR3 DNA reads TGTGCCAGCAGTTTACGACACAGGTCCCGGGGCTCGACTGAAGCTTTCTTT. This gives the protein CASSLRHRSRGSTEAFF. This chain links TRBV27 with TRBJ1-1, with D maybe TRBD1 (5 bases). Trimming took off 2 bases at V and 5 bases at J, with 21 bases between the two ends. This CDR3 is 17 amino acids long. CDR1 is MNHEY, CDR2 SMNVEV, per germline (reference sequence).

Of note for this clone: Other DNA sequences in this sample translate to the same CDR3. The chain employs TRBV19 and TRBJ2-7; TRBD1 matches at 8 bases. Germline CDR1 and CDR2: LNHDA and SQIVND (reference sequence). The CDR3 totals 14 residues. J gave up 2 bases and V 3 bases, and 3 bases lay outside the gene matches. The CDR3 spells CASSISGQAYEQYF. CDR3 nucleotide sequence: TGTGCCAGTAGTATTTCGGGACAGGCCTACGAGCAGTACTTC.

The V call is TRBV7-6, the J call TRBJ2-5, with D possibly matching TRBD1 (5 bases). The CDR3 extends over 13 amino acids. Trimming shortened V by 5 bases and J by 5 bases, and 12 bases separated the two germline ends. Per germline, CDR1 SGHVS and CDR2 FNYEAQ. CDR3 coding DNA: TGTGCCAGCAGCAAAGACAGAGCGGAGACCCAGTACTTC. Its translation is CASSKDRAETQYF.

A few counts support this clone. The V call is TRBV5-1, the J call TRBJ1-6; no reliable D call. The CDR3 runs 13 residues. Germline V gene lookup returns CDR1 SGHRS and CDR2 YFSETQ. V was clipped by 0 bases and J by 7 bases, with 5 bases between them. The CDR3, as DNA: TGCGCCAGCAGCTTGGATCAGAATTCACCCCTCCACTTT. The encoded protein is CASSLDQNSPLHF.

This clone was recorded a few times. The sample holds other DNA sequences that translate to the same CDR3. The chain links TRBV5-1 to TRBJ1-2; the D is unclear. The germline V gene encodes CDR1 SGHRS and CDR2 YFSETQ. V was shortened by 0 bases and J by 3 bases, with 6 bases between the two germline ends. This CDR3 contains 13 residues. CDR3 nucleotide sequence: TGCGCCAGCAGCTTGGCTGGGGACTATGGCTACACCTTC. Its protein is CASSLAGDYGYTF.

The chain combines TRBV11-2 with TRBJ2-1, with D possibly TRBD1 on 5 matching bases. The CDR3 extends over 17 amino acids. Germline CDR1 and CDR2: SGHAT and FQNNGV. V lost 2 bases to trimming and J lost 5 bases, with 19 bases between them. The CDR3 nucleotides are TGTGCCAGCAGCTTATGGGGCGTGGGTACAATAAACAATGAGCAGTTCTTC. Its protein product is CASSLWGVGTINNEQFF.